These T cell receptor beta chains were read from a single sample in a study of blood T cell repertoires in COVID-19. Method: immunoSEQ multiplex PCR; TCRdb's copy keeps in-frame clones and lacks some. The table has about 480,000 clones, roughly 89% seen once. The sequencing input was peripheral blood. The receptors here all came from a man aged 18 to 29 with COVID-19, enrolled during active disease. The CDR3 runs from the conserved cysteine through the conserved F or W. D genes are given only for firm matches. A clone size is listed for some rows: how often the clone was seen (once, few, many), or a class if it is expanded.

clone size	CDR3 length	V gene	D gene	J gene	CDR3 DNA	CDR3 protein
.	15	TRBV5-6	.	TRBJ2-2	TGTGCCAGCAGCCCGGTGGCGGGAAAGGGCGGGGAGCTGTTTTTT	CASSPVAGKGGELFF
.	16	TRBV18	TRBD1	TRBJ2-1	TGTGCCAGCTCACCCCCGGGACAGAGCTCCTACAATGAGCAGTTCTTC	CASSPPGQSSYNEQFF
.	14	TRBV15	TRBD1	TRBJ1-6	TGTGCCACCAGCGGAGACAGGGGGTGGTCACCCCTCCACTTT	CATSGDRGWSPLHF
.	15	TRBV6-4	.	TRBJ2-3	TGTGCCAGCAGTGTTATAGGGGATAGCACAGATACGCAGTATTTT	CASSVIGDSTDTQYF
.	15	TRBV7-9	.	TRBJ2-3	TGTGCCAGCAGCCAACAGAGCCTCAGCACAGATACGCAGTATTTT	CASSQQSLSTDTQYF
.	15	TRBV19	TRBD2	TRBJ2-2	TGTGCCAGTAGTATATACACGGGAGGCACCGGGGAGCTGTTTTTT	CASSIYTGGTGELFF
.	14	TRBV3-1/TRBV3-2	TRBD2	TRBJ2-7	TGTGCCAGCAGCCAGCTAGCGGGAGGCCACGAGCAGTACTTC	CASSQLAGGHEQYF
.	13	TRBV28	.	TRBJ2-7	TGTGCCAGCAGGGTTCCGAGCTCCTACGAGCAGTACTTC	CASRVPSSYEQYF
.	12	TRBV29-1	.	TRBJ2-1	TGCAGCGTTGTTGAACAGGGAAATGAGCAGTTCTTC	CSVVEQGNEQFF
.	18	TRBV15	TRBD1	TRBJ1-2	TGTGCCACCAGCAGAGATCAGAACTGGGACAGGGGTAACTATGGCTACACCTTC	CATSRDQNWDRGNYGYTF
once	14	TRBV6-6	.	TRBJ2-7	TGTGCCAGCGGCAGCCGACGGGAATCCTACGAGCAGTACTTC	CASGSRRESYEQYF
.	12	TRBV4-1	.	TRBJ1-2	TGCGCCAGCAGCCCAGGGAGGGATGGCTACACCTTC	CASSPGRDGYTF
.	16	TRBV5-1	TRBD1	TRBJ1-1	TGCGCCAGCAGCTCCCTTTTGACAGGGAAGAACACTGAAGCTTTCTTT	CASSSLLTGKNTEAFF
.	16	TRBV11-2	.	TRBJ1-3	TGTGCCAGCAGCTATGGAGGGCCTAGCTCTGGAAACACCATATATTTT	CASSYGGPSSGNTIYF
.	15	TRBV28	.	TRBJ1-1	TGTGCCAGCAGTTCCCCAGGGCTTGGGAACACTGAAGCTTTCTTT	CASSSPGLGNTEAFF
.	15	TRBV28	TRBD1	TRBJ2-2	TGTGCCAGCAGTTTGCGACAGGGAAGGACCGGGGAGCTGTTTTTT	CASSLRQGRTGELFF
.	12	TRBV3-1/TRBV3-2	.	TRBJ2-3	TGTGCCAGCAGCCAAGATCCCTTCACGCAGTATTTT	CASSQDPFTQYF
.	14	TRBV30	TRBD1	TRBJ2-1	TGTGCCTGGAGTACAGGGGGGCCCTACAATGAGCAGTTCTTC	CAWSTGGPYNEQFF
.	14	TRBV29-1	.	TRBJ1-2	TGCAGCGTTGAAGTCCCAGGCGACAACTATGGCTACACCTTC	CSVEVPGDNYGYTF
.	12	TRBV6-5	.	TRBJ2-1	TGTGCCAGCAGTTACACACGGGATGAGCAGTTCTTC	CASSYTRDEQFF
.	13	TRBV15	.	TRBJ2-7	TGTGCCACCAGCAGAGATTTAGACTACGAGCAGTACTTC	CATSRDLDYEQYF
.	14	TRBV19	.	TRBJ1-4	TGTGCCAGCCGTCGGGGATCGGGATTTGAAAAACTGTTTTTT	CASRRGSGFEKLFF
.	15	TRBV2	TRBD1	TRBJ2-7	TGTGCCAGCAGTGAAGGGGCGACAGGGGGCAGCGAGCAGTACTTC	CASSEGATGGSEQYF
.	16	TRBV18	TRBD1	TRBJ1-2	TGTGCCAGCTCACAAGATACCGGGACAGGGGATACTAGCTACACCTTC	CASSQDTGTGDTSYTF
.	17	TRBV29-1	TRBD2	TRBJ2-1	TGCAGCGTTGAAGGGGCGCGCGGGAGTCTTTCCTACAATGAGCAGTTCTTC	CSVEGARGSLSYNEQFF
.	12	TRBV2	.	TRBJ1-2	TGTGCCAGCAGTGACAGCGATAGTGGCTACACCTTC	CASSDSDSGYTF
.	16	TRBV27	.	TRBJ1-1	TGTGCCAGCAGTTCTAGGGTCGGGGGTGGAGGTACTGAAGCTTTCTTT	CASSSRVGGGGTEAFF
.	19	TRBV5-1	.	TRBJ2-1	TGCGCCAGCAGCTTGGGCCCCTATTTGGCGGGACGATCTAACAATGAGCAGTTCTTC	CASSLGPYLAGRSNNEQFF
.	15	TRBV30	TRBD1	TRBJ1-2	TGTGCCTGGAGTACGACAGGGGGGGTTAACTATGGCTACACCTTC	CAWSTTGGVNYGYTF
.	14	TRBV3-1/TRBV3-2	.	TRBJ2-1	TGTGCCAGCAGCCAAGGAGGCCTACTAACTGAGCAGTTCTTC	CASSQGGLLTEQFF
few	12	TRBV19	TRBD1	TRBJ1-5	TGTGCCACCGGACAGGGCGCAATGCCCCAGCATTTT	CATGQGAMPQHF
.	14	TRBV4-1	.	TRBJ2-3	TGCGCCAGCAGCCAGAGAGAGGGCACAGATACGCAGTATTTT	CASSQREGTDTQYF
.	16	TRBV7-9	TRBD2	TRBJ2-3	TGTGCCAGCAGCAAGTACGCGGGAGCTAGCACAGATACGCAGTATTTT	CASSKYAGASTDTQYF
.	16	TRBV2	TRBD2	TRBJ2-7	TGTGCCAGCAGCGTTCTTGGCAGCGGGGGCTTCTACGAGCAGTACTTC	CASSVLGSGGFYEQYF
.	13	TRBV7-2	.	TRBJ1-6	TGTGCCAGCAGCTTAGTAGCCAATTCACCCCTCCACTTT	CASSLVANSPLHF
.	15	TRBV19	TRBD1	TRBJ2-3	TGTGCCACCAGACACAGGGGCCTTGGTACAGATACGCAGTATTTT	CATRHRGLGTDTQYF
.	15	TRBV5-1	TRBD1	TRBJ2-2	TGCGCCAGCAGAGGGACAGGGCTCAACACCGGGGAGCTGTTTTTT	CASRGTGLNTGELFF
.	16	TRBV5-5	TRBD1	TRBJ2-3	TGTGCCAGCAGCTTCTACTCCGGGACAGGGGGACCGGGGAAGTATTTT	CASSFYSGTGGPGKYF
.	14	TRBV4-2	.	TRBJ2-7	TGTGCCAGCACCCCAGGAGCAGGGGCCTACGAGCAGTACTTC	CASTPGAGAYEQYF
.	18	TRBV7-8	TRBD2	TRBJ2-4	TGTGCCAGTAGTAATTTTCCTCCATCTAGCGGGGGGGCCTACATTCAGTACTTC	CASSNFPPSSGGAYIQYF
.	14	TRBV6-5	TRBD1	TRBJ1-2	TGTGCCAGCAGTCACCTCGACAGGGGCTCTGGCTACACCTTC	CASSHLDRGSGYTF
.	14	TRBV19	TRBD1	TRBJ1-4	TGTGCCAGTAGACACACGGGACAGGGAAAGAAACTGTTTTTT	CASRHTGQGKKLFF
.	15	TRBV7-8	TRBD1	TRBJ1-6	TGTGCCAGCAGCTTATGGGACAGGGTGTCCTCACCCCTCCACTTT	CASSLWDRVSSPLHF
.	15	TRBV6-5	.	TRBJ1-6	TGTGCCAGCAGTTCTGGCCGAAACAGGGATTCACCCCTCCACTTT	CASSSGRNRDSPLHF
.	16	TRBV18	TRBD2	TRBJ2-3	TGTGCCAGCTCACCAACTAGCGGGAGGAGCACAGATACGCAGTATTTT	CASSPTSGRSTDTQYF
.	12	TRBV27	TRBD1	TRBJ2-7	TGTGCCAGCAGTTTGGACAGGCTAAAGCAGTACTTC	CASSLDRLKQYF